The source of this T cell receptor (beta chain) is a study of blood T cell repertoires in COVID-19. Looking at the study overall: Samples came from the United States, Italy and Spain, spanning acute and convalescent COVID-19. T cells, B-cell-depleted T cells, or PBMCs provided the cDNA or gDNA that served as material.

This clone has only one observation. This CDR3 contains 14 residues. V lost 5 bases and J lost 4, with 15 bases in between. Germline V gene lookup returns CDR1 SGHRS and CDR2 YFSETQ. The protocol was immunoSEQ multiplex PCR, while the TCRdb copy is restricted to in-frame clones and leaves out a portion. The sample has 150,000 to 200,000 clones, 80% to 90% seen once. This TCR was sampled from a woman between 70 and 85 years old with COVID-19, enrolled during active disease. Sequenced: peripheral blood. This chain uses TRBV5-1 with TRBJ1-2; tentative D call: TRBD1 (6 bases). CDR3 sequence: CASSSITGFYGYTF. The CDR3 region has the DNA TGCGCCAGCAGTTCAATAACAGGGTTCTATGGCTACACCTTC.